Sequencing of this TCR beta chain was carried out in a study of T cells in Graves' hyperthyroidism and ophthalmopathy. There were TCR beta CDR3 regions amplified from RNA transcripts. When the TCR CDR3 underwent first-round RT-PCR, the HTBI primer set was used. MiXCR, run by TCRdb on the multiplex PCR reads, gives a single entry per CDR3 protein. The sample holds around 800,000 distinct CDR3 sequences; over 35% are singletons and the top ten take about 9%. Unmatched junction bases numbered 8, after V lost 4 bases and J lost 1 base. The germline CDR1 and CDR2 sequences are LNHNV and YYDKDF (reference sequence). This CDR3 is 16 amino acids long.

This receptor was taken from a man aged 18-30 years with Graves' hyperthyroidism. The chain links TRBV15 to TRBJ1-1; TRBD1 matches 8 bases. Sample: blood. The CDR3 loop is CATSTRTGFGNTEAFF. Written as DNA, the CDR3 is TGTGCCACCAGCACGAGGACAGGGTTCGGGAACACTGAAGCTTTCTTT.